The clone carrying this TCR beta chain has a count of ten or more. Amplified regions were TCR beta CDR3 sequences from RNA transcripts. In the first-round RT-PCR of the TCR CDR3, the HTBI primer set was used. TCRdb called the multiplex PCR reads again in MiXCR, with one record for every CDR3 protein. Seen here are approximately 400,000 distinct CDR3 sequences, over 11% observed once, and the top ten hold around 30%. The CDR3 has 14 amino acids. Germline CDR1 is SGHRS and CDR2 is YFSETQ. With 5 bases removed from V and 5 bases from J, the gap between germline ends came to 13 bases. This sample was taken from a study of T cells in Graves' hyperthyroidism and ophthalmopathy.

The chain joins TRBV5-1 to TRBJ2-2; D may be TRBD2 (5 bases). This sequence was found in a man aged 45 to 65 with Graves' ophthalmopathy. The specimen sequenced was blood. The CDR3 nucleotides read TGCGCCAGCAGTATAGGAGGAAATACCGGGGAGCTGTTTTTT. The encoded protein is CASSIGGNTGELFF.